What follows is one T cell receptor beta chain and its context. Its target is unknown. The entry originates in a study of yellow fever vaccine responses in identical twins. Study-wide results and limits: The T cell response to vaccination in identical twins was reportedly partly convergent and partly personalized.

The CDR3 consists of 13 residues. Trimming pared 2 bases from V and 9 bases from J, leaving 11 bases between. Germline-derived CDR1 and CDR2 are WNHNN and SYGVQD (reference sequence). TCRdb itself ran the RT-PCR reads through MiXCR, one entry per CDR3 protein. This repertoire shows approximately 20,000 distinct CDR3 sequences, 65% to 85% found once; its top ten account for 2% to 2.5%. The sequence derives from a woman under 30 who received the yellow fever vaccine. The V gene is TRBV10-1, the J gene TRBJ2-1; D is perhaps TRBD1 (6 bases). The specimen comprised T cells from blood (PBMCs), unsorted or a sorted subset (not recorded which), sampled before or after yellow fever vaccination (not recorded which). The CDR3 DNA reads TGCGCCAGCAGTGAGGTAGCAGGGGTTGAGCAGTTCTTC. Amino acid sequence: CASSEVAGVEQFF.